The sequence of this T cell receptor (beta chain) was determined in a study of blood T cell repertoires in COVID-19. Study background: There were acute and convalescent COVID-19 samples, and they came from the United States, Italy and Spain. The cDNA or gDNA used as material had been derived from T cells, B-cell-depleted T cells, or PBMCs.

In germline, CDR1 is SNHLY, CDR2 FYNNEI. V shed 2 bases and J shed 2 bases, with 6 bases lying between them. The CDR3 covers 13 residues. Profiled with immunoSEQ multiplex PCR; TCRdb holds only in-frame clones, not every one. The table includes around 19,000 clones, about nine tenths detected once. The chain recombines TRBV2 with TRBJ2-5; no reliable D call. The clonotype was recovered from a man between 65 and 79 years old with active COVID-19. Sequencing used peripheral blood. CDR3 in amino acids: CASSEIRQETQYF. CDR3 sequence (DNA): TGTGCCAGCAGTGAAATCAGACAAGAGACCCAGTACTTC.